This record looks at one T cell receptor (beta chain) sequence and its context. The same CDR3 is also encoded by other DNA sequences in this sample. This sample stems from a study of blood T cell repertoires in COVID-19. On the study more broadly: Sites in the United States, Italy and Spain provided acute and convalescent COVID-19 samples.

Clinical history reported by participants formed the basis on which cohorts were assigned. Only in-frame clones appear in the TCRdb table, and some are missing; sequencing was by immunoSEQ multiplex PCR. The table includes 120,000 to 150,000 clones, less than 90% detected once. Source material: PBMCs or T cells enriched from blood (not recorded which). This receptor was taken from a man aged 40-49 years with acute COVID-19.

The CDR3, as DNA: TGTGCCAGCAGCTTCGACAGGGGCCGAGAGACCCAGTACTTC. It is translated as CASSFDRGRETQYF. This chain links TRBV7-2 with TRBJ2-5; 8 bases fit TRBD1. Losses at the gene ends were 3 bases for V and 4 bases for J; bases not matched to a gene: 4. Germline CDR1 SGHTA, CDR2 FQGNSA. The CDR3 has 14 residues.